Listed below are T cell receptor beta chains from one sample, sequenced in a study of cytomegalovirus exposure and HLA in healthy donors. TCRdb's copy holds only in-frame clones and misses some; the assay was immunoSEQ multiplex PCR. The repertoire holds 180,000 or so clones, with around 80% as singletons. The specimen sequenced was PBMCs. The receptors come from a man between 18 and 29 years old in good health and CMV-seronegative. Each CDR3 is given with its conserved first and last residue. D genes are given only for firm matches. Where a row states a size, it is once, few, many or the class of an expanded clone; other rows omit it.

d_gene	v_gene	j_gene	abundance	CDR3nt	CDR3aa
TRBD2	TRBV5-4	TRBJ2-2	NA	TGTGCCAGCAGCGAGGGACTAGCGGGGGGGATCGGGGAGCTGTTTTTT	CASSEGLAGGIGELFF
TRBD1	TRBV29-1	TRBJ1-2	NA	TGCAGCGTTTCACCAGGGGGCTATGGCTACACCTTC	CSVSPGGYGYTF
TRBD1	TRBV5-3	TRBJ2-2	NA	TGTGCCAGAAGCCACGGGACAGGGGGGCACACCGGGGAGCTGTTTTTT	CARSHGTGGHTGELFF
NA	TRBV7-9	TRBJ1-3	NA	TGTGCCAGCAGCTTAGACGGCTCTGGAAACACCATATATTTT	CASSLDGSGNTIYF
TRBD1	TRBV29-1	TRBJ1-2	NA	TGCAGCGTTGAGCGGACAGGGCACAACTATGGCTACACCTTC	CSVERTGHNYGYTF
NA	TRBV7-6	TRBJ1-3	NA	TGTGCCAGCAGCTTAGTCGCCAGGGCACCCTCTGGAAACACCATATATTTT	CASSLVARAPSGNTIYF
NA	TRBV29-1	TRBJ2-3	NA	TGCAGCGATGGGGCAGGCCCAGATACGCAGTATTTT	CSDGAGPDTQYF
NA	TRBV7-9	TRBJ1-1	NA	TGTGCCAGCAGACGAGAACAAGGGGCGCTGAACACTGAAGCTTTCTTT	CASRREQGALNTEAFF
TRBD1	TRBV7-6	TRBJ2-1	NA	TGTGCCAGCAGCTCGGACAGGACGTCCTACAATGAGCAGTTCTTC	CASSSDRTSYNEQFF
NA	TRBV5-6	TRBJ1-1	few	TGTGCCAGCAGCTTTAACCGGGGGGGCGCTGAAGCTTTCTTT	CASSFNRGGAEAFF
NA	TRBV7-8	TRBJ2-1	NA	TGTGCCAGCATTGTAACTTCGGAGGGTGAGCAGTTCTTC	CASIVTSEGEQFF
TRBD1	TRBV9	TRBJ2-1	NA	TGTGCCAGCAGCGTAGGCCGACAGGGGTTCACCTACAATGAGCAGTTCTTC	CASSVGRQGFTYNEQFF
TRBD1	TRBV7-9	TRBJ2-7	NA	TGTGCCAGCAGCTTAGGGGGGATCGACAGGGTTGGCTACGAGCAGTACTTC	CASSLGGIDRVGYEQYF
NA	TRBV5-6	TRBJ1-3	NA	TGTGCCAGCAGCTTCGGGCGCGGGGCTGGAAACACCATATATTTT	CASSFGRGAGNTIYF
NA	TRBV5-4	TRBJ2-5	NA	TGTGCCAGCAGCCCCGGTGTTCCGGGACTTGGGGGTCCAGAGACCCAGTACTTC	CASSPGVPGLGGPETQYF
NA	TRBV27	TRBJ1-4	NA	TGTGCCAGCAGCTCTAATGAAAAACTGTTTTTT	CASSSNEKLFF
NA	TRBV7-5	TRBJ2-1	NA	TGTGCCAGAAGCTTCGGGGGGGCCAGCTTCCCTGAGCGGGAGGGCCGCAATGAGCAGTTCTTC	CARSFGGASFPEREGRNEQFF
NA	TRBV7-9	TRBJ1-1	few	TGTGCCAGCAGCTCCGAGAAAGACACTGAAGCTTTCTTT	CASSSEKDTEAFF
TRBD2	TRBV4-1	TRBJ2-7	NA	TGCGCCAGCAGCCACCAGAGGGGTAGCGGGATTTGTGTCGAGCAGTACTTC	CASSHQRGSGICVEQYF
NA	TRBV9	TRBJ2-7	NA	TGTGCCAGCAGCGTAGGACAGGTAAAACCCTACGAGCAGTACTTC	CASSVGQVKPYEQYF
TRBD1	TRBV9	TRBJ1-5	NA	TGTGCCAGCAGCGTAGGAGGGGGCAGGGGGCAGCCCCAGCATTTT	CASSVGGGRGQPQHF
TRBD2	TRBV6-1	TRBJ2-7	few	TGTGCCAGCGGAGCGGGAGTATTCTACGAGCAGTACTTC	CASGAGVFYEQYF
TRBD1	TRBV28	TRBJ2-4	NA	TGTGCCAGCAGTTCCACAAGGACAGGGAAAAACATTCAGTACTTC	CASSSTRTGKNIQYF
NA	TRBV5-1	TRBJ2-2	once	TGCGCCAGCAGCTTGGCCCAGGGCGTCCTCTACACCGGGGAGCTGTTTTTT	CASSLAQGVLYTGELFF
NA	TRBV19	TRBJ1-6	NA	TGTGCCAGTAGTCCCGGGACATCGGGTTCACCCCTCCACTTT	CASSPGTSGSPLHF
TRBD2	TRBV4-2	TRBJ2-5	few	TGTGCCAGCAGCCAAGGACTAGCGGGGACATACCAAGAGACCCAGTACTTC	CASSQGLAGTYQETQYF
TRBD1	TRBV15	TRBJ2-7	NA	TGTGCCACCAGCAGAGATCCATGGACAGGGGGGGACGAGCAGTACTTC	CATSRDPWTGGDEQYF
NA	TRBV28	TRBJ1-5	NA	TGTGCCAGCACCCGTTCAAAGGGAGTGCCCCAGCATTTT	CASTRSKGVPQHF
NA	TRBV27	TRBJ2-7	NA	TGTGCCAGCGGAATCACAGGGACCTACGAGCAGTACTTC	CASGITGTYEQYF
NA	TRBV29-1	TRBJ2-3	few	TGCAGCGGTAAGGGGGCAGATACGCAGTATTTT	CSGKGADTQYF
NA	TRBV5-1	TRBJ2-5	few	TGCGCCAGCAGCGGGGGCTTGGAAAGGCCCCAAGAGACCCAGTACTTC	CASSGGLERPQETQYF
NA	TRBV5-6	TRBJ1-2	NA	TGTGCCAGCAGCTTGCCGGGGGACAACTATGGCTACACCTTC	CASSLPGDNYGYTF
NA	TRBV28	TRBJ2-7	NA	TGTGCCAGCAGTGGCGCGGCGGCTGGCTGGAACGAGCAGTACTTC	CASSGAAAGWNEQYF
TRBD2	TRBV10-2	TRBJ2-3	NA	TGCGCCAGCAGTAAACTAGCGGGAGGAGCAGATACGCAGTATTTT	CASSKLAGGADTQYF
NA	TRBV27	TRBJ1-1	NA	TGTGCCAGCAGGAGACTCGCGAACACTGAAGCTTTCTTT	CASRRLANTEAFF
NA	TRBV7-2	TRBJ1-5	once	TGTGCCAGCAGCTTAGCGGCCCAAAGCAATCAGCCCCAGCATTTT	CASSLAAQSNQPQHF
NA	TRBV11-3	TRBJ2-1	NA	TGTGCCAGCAGCTTAGAACCGACAGGCAACAATGAGCAGTTCTTC	CASSLEPTGNNEQFF
NA	TRBV30	TRBJ2-1	NA	TGTGCCTGGAGTGAACCTAATCGAGGCCCCTCCTACAATGAGCAGTTCTTC	CAWSEPNRGPSYNEQFF
NA	TRBV6-6	TRBJ2-5	NA	TGTGCCAGCAGTTACTCCCAGAATCAAGAGACCCAGTACTTC	CASSYSQNQETQYF
TRBD1	TRBV5-1	TRBJ1-2	few	TGCGCCAGCAGCTCTGGACAGGGGGTTGGCTACACCTTC	CASSSGQGVGYTF
NA	TRBV15	TRBJ1-2	NA	TGTGCCACGTCAGGGGCCTATGGCTACACCTTC	CATSGAYGYTF
TRBD1	TRBV27	TRBJ2-3	few	TGTGCCAGTGGGCGACAGGGGGGCACAGATACGCAGTATTTT	CASGRQGGTDTQYF